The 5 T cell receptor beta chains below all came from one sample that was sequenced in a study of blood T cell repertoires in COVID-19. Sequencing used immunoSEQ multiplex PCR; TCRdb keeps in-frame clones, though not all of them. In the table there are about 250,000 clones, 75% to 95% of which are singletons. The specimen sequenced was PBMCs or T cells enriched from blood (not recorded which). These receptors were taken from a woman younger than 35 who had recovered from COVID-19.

CDR3 residues: CASSFQGARETQYF. The DNA of the CDR3 is TGTGCCAGCAGCTTCCAGGGGGCGCGTGAGACCCAGTACTTC. The V gene is TRBV7-2, the J gene TRBJ2-5; 8 bases are a match to TRBD1. V dropped 3 bases and J dropped 5; count of bases not matched to a gene: 5. The CDR3 extends over 14 amino acids. The germline V gene has CDR1 SGHTA and CDR2 FQGNSA.

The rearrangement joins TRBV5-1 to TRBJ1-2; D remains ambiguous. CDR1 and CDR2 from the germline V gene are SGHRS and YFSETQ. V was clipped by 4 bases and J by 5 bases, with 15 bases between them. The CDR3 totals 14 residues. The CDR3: CASSTSGRGYGYTF. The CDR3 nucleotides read TGCGCCAGCAGCACGTCGGGTCGAGGATATGGCTACACCTTC.

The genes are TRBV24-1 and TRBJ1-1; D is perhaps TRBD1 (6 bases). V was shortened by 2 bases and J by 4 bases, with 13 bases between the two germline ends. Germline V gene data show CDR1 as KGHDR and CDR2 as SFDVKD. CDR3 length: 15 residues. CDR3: CATSDSNRAPTEAFF. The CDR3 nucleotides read TGTGCCACCAGTGATTCAAACAGGGCCCCCACTGAAGCTTTCTTT.

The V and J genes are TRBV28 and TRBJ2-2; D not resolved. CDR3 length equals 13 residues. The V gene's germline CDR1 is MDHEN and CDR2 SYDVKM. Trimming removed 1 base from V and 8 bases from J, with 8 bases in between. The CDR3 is CASSLLSSGELFF. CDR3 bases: TGTGCCAGCAGTTTATTATCGTCGGGGGAGCTGTTTTTT.

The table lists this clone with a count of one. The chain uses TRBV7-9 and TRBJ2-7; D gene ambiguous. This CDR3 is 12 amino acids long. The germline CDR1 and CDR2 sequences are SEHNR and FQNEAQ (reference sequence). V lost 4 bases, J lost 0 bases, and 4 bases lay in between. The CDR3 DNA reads TGTGCCAGCAGCTCGAGCTCCTACGAGCAGTACTTC. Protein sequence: CASSSSSYEQYF.